This is a list of T cell receptor beta chains from one sample in a study of T cell responses to AZD1222 COVID-19 vaccine. The assay was immunoSEQ multiplex PCR, and TCRdb's table has in-frame clones only and misses some. Among tens of thousands of clones, roughly 89% were seen once, and the ten largest hold 2.4%. Sequenced material: peripheral blood, taken on day 0 of AZD1222 vaccination. These receptors came from an adult in good health. CDR3s include the opening cysteine and the closing phenylalanine or tryptophan. The order of the fields is D gene, CDR3 length, J gene, V gene, clone size, CDR3 DNA, CDR3 protein. A D gene is named only where the DNA matches it firmly. Some rows mark clone size as missing; the rest say once, few, many or name a class of expanded clone.

d_gene: -; len: 12; j_gene: TRBJ1-5; v_gene: TRBV3-1/TRBV3-2; abundance: -; CDR3nt: TGTGCCAGCGGGCAGAACAATCAGCCCCAGCATTTT; CDR3aa: CASGQNNQPQHF
d_gene: -; len: 15; j_gene: TRBJ2-4; v_gene: TRBV6-5; abundance: -; CDR3nt: TGTGCCAGCGAAAGAGCCAGGGGTTCCAAAAACATTCAGTACTTC; CDR3aa: CASERARGSKNIQYF
d_gene: TRBD1; len: 11; j_gene: TRBJ1-4; v_gene: TRBV19; abundance: -; CDR3nt: TGTGCCAGTTCGGACAGGGGATCACTGTTTTTT; CDR3aa: CASSDRGSLFF
d_gene: -; len: 10; j_gene: TRBJ1-1; v_gene: TRBV2; abundance: -; CDR3nt: TGTGCCAGCAGTGAATGGGCTGGGGGATTT; CDR3aa: CASSEWAGGF
d_gene: -; len: 15; j_gene: TRBJ2-1; v_gene: TRBV5-4; abundance: -; CDR3nt: TGTGCCAGCAGCCGGCCATTGGCGGAATACAATGAGCAGTTCTTC; CDR3aa: CASSRPLAEYNEQFF
d_gene: -; len: 14; j_gene: TRBJ1-5; v_gene: TRBV6-6; abundance: -; CDR3nt: TGTGCCAGCAGTTACTCGGAGGGTTATCAGCCCCAGCATTTT; CDR3aa: CASSYSEGYQPQHF
d_gene: TRBD1; len: 13; j_gene: TRBJ1-2; v_gene: TRBV18; abundance: -; CDR3nt: TGTGCCAGCTCATCGGACAGGGACGGTGGCTACACCTTC; CDR3aa: CASSSDRDGGYTF
d_gene: TRBD1; len: 21; j_gene: TRBJ2-6; v_gene: TRBV7-3; abundance: -; CDR3nt: TGTGCCAGCAGCCCCGGGACAGGGTTTCTTTGGGACCTCTCTGGGGCCAACGTCCTGACTTTC; CDR3aa: CASSPGTGFLWDLSGANVLTF
d_gene: -; len: 16; j_gene: TRBJ2-1; v_gene: TRBV2; abundance: -; CDR3nt: TGTGCCAGCAGCCCCCTGCGGCAGGGATTAGCAAATGAGCAGTTCTTC; CDR3aa: CASSPLRQGLANEQFF
d_gene: -; len: 15; j_gene: TRBJ2-3; v_gene: TRBV7-2; abundance: once; CDR3nt: TGTGCCAGCAGCTCGGACTTAGCGGATTCAGATACGCAGTATTTT; CDR3aa: CASSSDLADSDTQYF
d_gene: -; len: 11; j_gene: TRBJ1-1; v_gene: TRBV2; abundance: -; CDR3nt: TGTGCCAGCAGTTGGGGCGCGGAAGCTTTCTTT; CDR3aa: CASSWGAEAFF
d_gene: -; len: 13; j_gene: TRBJ2-5; v_gene: TRBV6-2/TRBV6-3; abundance: medium-sized; CDR3nt: TGTGCCAGCAGTTATCAGCCCCAGGAGACCCAGTACTTC; CDR3aa: CASSYQPQETQYF
d_gene: -; len: 12; j_gene: TRBJ1-2; v_gene: TRBV20-1; abundance: -; CDR3nt: TGCAGTGCTAGTAGGGCAGGGGATCGAGACACCTTC; CDR3aa: CSASRAGDRDTF
d_gene: -; len: 15; j_gene: TRBJ1-1; v_gene: TRBV19; abundance: once; CDR3nt: TGTGCCAGTAGTATAGTCGGCAGGGGAAACACTGAAGCTTTCTTT; CDR3aa: CASSIVGRGNTEAFF
d_gene: TRBD2; len: 18; j_gene: TRBJ2-1; v_gene: TRBV5-1; abundance: -; CDR3nt: TGCGCCAGCAGCCGTGGACTAGCGACCTTAAGCTCCTACAATGAGCAGTTCTTC; CDR3aa: CASSRGLATLSSYNEQFF
d_gene: -; len: 15; j_gene: TRBJ1-5; v_gene: TRBV5-6; abundance: -; CDR3nt: TGTGCCAGCAGGCGAATGGGGCAGATGGGACAGCCCCAGCATTTT; CDR3aa: CASRRMGQMGQPQHF
d_gene: -; len: 13; j_gene: TRBJ2-3; v_gene: TRBV3-1/TRBV3-2; abundance: -; CDR3nt: TGTGCCAGCAGCCAAGAGACGGTTGGTACGCAGTATTTT; CDR3aa: CASSQETVGTQYF
d_gene: -; len: 15; j_gene: TRBJ2-7; v_gene: TRBV5-1; abundance: -; CDR3nt: TGCGCCAGCAGCCCCGGACTACCCAACTCCTACGAGCAGTACTTC; CDR3aa: CASSPGLPNSYEQYF
d_gene: -; len: 13; j_gene: TRBJ1-2; v_gene: TRBV12-5; abundance: -; CDR3nt: TGTGCTAGTGGTTCACAGTTTTTATATGGCTACACCTTC; CDR3aa: CASGSQFLYGYTF
d_gene: -; len: 13; j_gene: TRBJ2-1; v_gene: TRBV2; abundance: -; CDR3nt: TGTGCCAGCAGTGGGGACCGGCCGGGTGAGCAGTTCTTC; CDR3aa: CASSGDRPGEQFF
d_gene: -; len: 15; j_gene: TRBJ2-1; v_gene: TRBV9; abundance: -; CDR3nt: TGTGCCAGCAGCGTAAGGGGGGGCCTTGTCAATGAGCAGTTCTTC; CDR3aa: CASSVRGGLVNEQFF
d_gene: TRBD2; len: 18; j_gene: TRBJ2-7; v_gene: TRBV27; abundance: -; CDR3nt: TGTGCCAGCAGTTTCCCCTCGGGTAGCGGGAGCAACTCCTACGAGCAGTACTTC; CDR3aa: CASSFPSGSGSNSYEQYF
d_gene: -; len: 13; j_gene: TRBJ2-5; v_gene: TRBV2; abundance: -; CDR3nt: TGTGCCAGCTTGAGAGGGTTGGGAGCGACCCAGTACTTC; CDR3aa: CASLRGLGATQYF
d_gene: TRBD1; len: 18; j_gene: TRBJ1-5; v_gene: TRBV5-1; abundance: -; CDR3nt: TGCGCCAGCAGCTTGGGCGATCAGGGGGCGTCGAAGAATCAGCCCCAGCATTTT; CDR3aa: CASSLGDQGASKNQPQHF
d_gene: TRBD2; len: 16; j_gene: TRBJ2-7; v_gene: TRBV15; abundance: once; CDR3nt: TGTGCCACCAGCAGAGCCTCGGGACTAGCAGGATACGAGCAGTACTTC; CDR3aa: CATSRASGLAGYEQYF
d_gene: -; len: 13; j_gene: TRBJ1-2; v_gene: TRBV7-3; abundance: -; CDR3nt: TGTGCCAGCAGCCTCCTAGGGACGCTCGGCTACACCTTC; CDR3aa: CASSLLGTLGYTF
d_gene: -; len: 15; j_gene: TRBJ1-3; v_gene: TRBV9; abundance: -; CDR3nt: TGTGCCAGCAGCGTAGCGCAGGGTGCCGGAAACACCATATATTTT; CDR3aa: CASSVAQGAGNTIYF
d_gene: -; len: 14; j_gene: TRBJ1-6; v_gene: TRBV3-1/TRBV3-2; abundance: -; CDR3nt: TGTGCCAGCAGCCAAGCCGTGGATAATTCACCCCTCCACTTT; CDR3aa: CASSQAVDNSPLHF
d_gene: -; len: 12; j_gene: TRBJ2-3; v_gene: TRBV30; abundance: -; CDR3nt: TGTGCCTGGAGCCGAGGGGCAGATACGCAGTATTTT; CDR3aa: CAWSRGADTQYF
d_gene: TRBD1; len: 13; j_gene: TRBJ1-5; v_gene: TRBV29-1; abundance: -; CDR3nt: TGCAGCGTTATCGACAGGGGAAATCAGCCCCAGCATTTT; CDR3aa: CSVIDRGNQPQHF
d_gene: -; len: 11; j_gene: TRBJ1-1; v_gene: TRBV30; abundance: -; CDR3nt: TGTGCCTGGAGTCCCGGATTTGGTGCTTTCTTT; CDR3aa: CAWSPGFGAFF
d_gene: -; len: 16; j_gene: TRBJ2-1; v_gene: TRBV5-4; abundance: -; CDR3nt: TGTGCCAGCAGCTTAGGAGGGCGGAGCTCCTACAATGAGCAGTTCTTC; CDR3aa: CASSLGGRSSYNEQFF
d_gene: -; len: 13; j_gene: TRBJ1-4; v_gene: TRBV19; abundance: -; CDR3nt: TGTGCCAGCAGAAAGGGGGTTAATGAAAAACTGTTTTTT; CDR3aa: CASRKGVNEKLFF
d_gene: TRBD2; len: 16; j_gene: TRBJ2-1; v_gene: TRBV2; abundance: -; CDR3nt: TGTGCCAGCAGTGAAGCGCGGGGGGCAGGCCGCAATGAGCAGTTCTTC; CDR3aa: CASSEARGAGRNEQFF
d_gene: -; len: 16; j_gene: TRBJ1-1; v_gene: TRBV7-2; abundance: -; CDR3nt: TGTGCCAGCAGCCCCCCCTACGGGGGGGAGAACACTGAAGCTTTCTTT; CDR3aa: CASSPPYGGENTEAFF
d_gene: -; len: 16; j_gene: TRBJ1-2; v_gene: TRBV20-1; abundance: -; CDR3nt: TGCAGTGCTAGTAAGCAAAGGAACCTCCCTGCCTATGGCTACACCTTC; CDR3aa: CSASKQRNLPAYGYTF
d_gene: -; len: 11; j_gene: TRBJ1-2; v_gene: TRBV20-1; abundance: -; CDR3nt: TGCAGCGCACACAGAAACTATGGCTACACCTTC; CDR3aa: CSAHRNYGYTF
d_gene: -; len: 10; j_gene: TRBJ2-7; v_gene: TRBV10-1; abundance: -; CDR3nt: TGCGCCAGCAGGGACTACGAGCAGTACTTC; CDR3aa: CASRDYEQYF
d_gene: -; len: 14; j_gene: TRBJ1-4; v_gene: TRBV6-5; abundance: -; CDR3nt: TGTGCCAGCAGACCAGGGTTCGCTAATGAAAAACTGTTTTTT; CDR3aa: CASRPGFANEKLFF
d_gene: -; len: 14; j_gene: TRBJ2-7; v_gene: TRBV6-5; abundance: -; CDR3nt: TGTGCCAGCAGCATGACTAGAAACGCCTACGAGCAGTACTTC; CDR3aa: CASSMTRNAYEQYF
d_gene: -; len: 13; j_gene: TRBJ1-2; v_gene: TRBV5-5; abundance: -; CDR3nt: TGTGCCAGCAGCTTACCAGGGTTCTATGGCTACACCTTC; CDR3aa: CASSLPGFYGYTF
d_gene: -; len: 15; j_gene: TRBJ2-5; v_gene: TRBV7-9; abundance: -; CDR3nt: TGTGCCAGCAGCCCAGGGCGAGGGCAAGAATTGGCCCAGTACTTC; CDR3aa: CASSPGRGQELAQYF
d_gene: TRBD2; len: 11; j_gene: TRBJ2-1; v_gene: TRBV9; abundance: -; CDR3nt: TGTGCCAGCAGCGCCGGGACTAGCTTGTTCTTC; CDR3aa: CASSAGTSLFF
d_gene: TRBD2; len: 15; j_gene: TRBJ2-1; v_gene: TRBV3-1/TRBV3-2; abundance: -; CDR3nt: TGTGCCAGCAGCCTTACTAGCGGGATCTACAATGAGCAGTTCTTC; CDR3aa: CASSLTSGIYNEQFF
d_gene: -; len: 15; j_gene: TRBJ2-3; v_gene: TRBV5-1; abundance: -; CDR3nt: TGCGCCAGCAGCTTGGGGACTTCTGACACAGATACGCAGTATTTT; CDR3aa: CASSLGTSDTDTQYF
d_gene: TRBD1; len: 16; j_gene: TRBJ2-7; v_gene: TRBV10-3; abundance: -; CDR3nt: TGTGCCATCAGTGAGACGTGGACAGGGGTAGGGTACGAGCAGTACTTC; CDR3aa: CAISETWTGVGYEQYF
d_gene: -; len: 14; j_gene: TRBJ1-2; v_gene: TRBV30; abundance: -; CDR3nt: TGTGCCTGGAGTGCATTGGGGGTAGGGATCGGCTACACCTTC; CDR3aa: CAWSALGVGIGYTF
d_gene: TRBD2; len: 16; j_gene: TRBJ2-5; v_gene: TRBV6-5; abundance: -; CDR3nt: TGTGCCAGCAGTTACCGTGGGACTACGGTTGAGGGGACCCAGTACTTC; CDR3aa: CASSYRGTTVEGTQYF
d_gene: -; len: 15; j_gene: TRBJ1-1; v_gene: TRBV4-3; abundance: -; CDR3nt: TGCGCCAGCAGCCAGTCCCCGGTGTTGAACACTGAAGCTTTCTTT; CDR3aa: CASSQSPVLNTEAFF
d_gene: -; len: 15; j_gene: TRBJ1-6; v_gene: TRBV3-1/TRBV3-2; abundance: once; CDR3nt: TGTGCCAGCAGCCAAGTTCTGGTCTATAATTCACCCCTCCACTTT; CDR3aa: CASSQVLVYNSPLHF